A selection of T cell receptor beta chains follows, all from one sample in a study of T cell responses to AZD1222 COVID-19 vaccine. Clones were read by immunoSEQ multiplex PCR, and TCRdb kept only the in-frame ones, dropping some. The data hold some 100,000 clones, with about nine tenths observed a single time. The material sequenced was peripheral blood, taken on day 0 of AZD1222 vaccination. The source is an adult in good health. Both conserved end residues are part of each CDR3. The D gene is left open where the match is weak. For some rows the clone size is stated as once, few or many, or as a class when expanded; others skip it.

d_call: -; cdr3_length: 15; v_call: TRBV9; j_call: TRBJ2-6; clone_size: once; cdr3_aa: CASSATGSGANVLTF
d_call: TRBD2; cdr3_length: 16; v_call: TRBV5-6; j_call: TRBJ2-5; clone_size: -; cdr3_aa: CASSLGGLANQETQYF
d_call: TRBD1; cdr3_length: 13; v_call: TRBV30; j_call: TRBJ2-2; clone_size: -; cdr3_aa: CAAKTGGTGELFF
d_call: -; cdr3_length: 13; v_call: TRBV29-1; j_call: TRBJ1-3; clone_size: once; cdr3_aa: CSVQTVSGNTIYF
d_call: -; cdr3_length: 10; v_call: TRBV27; j_call: TRBJ2-4; clone_size: -; cdr3_aa: CASGLGPEYF
d_call: -; cdr3_length: 17; v_call: TRBV10-3; j_call: TRBJ1-3; clone_size: -; cdr3_aa: CAISESGDGFSGNTIYF
d_call: TRBD1; cdr3_length: 14; v_call: TRBV14; j_call: TRBJ1-6; clone_size: -; cdr3_aa: CASSPTGVNSPLHF
d_call: -; cdr3_length: 14; v_call: TRBV5-1; j_call: TRBJ1-2; clone_size: -; cdr3_aa: CASSVGAGQNGYTF
d_call: -; cdr3_length: 11; v_call: TRBV12-3/TRBV12-4; j_call: TRBJ1-2; clone_size: -; cdr3_aa: CASTVGWGYTF
d_call: -; cdr3_length: 17; v_call: TRBV7-2; j_call: TRBJ1-6; clone_size: -; cdr3_aa: CASSLRVTGKAVSPLHF
d_call: -; cdr3_length: 17; v_call: TRBV11-3; j_call: TRBJ2-7; clone_size: -; cdr3_aa: CASSSQVMQTLAYEQYF
d_call: -; cdr3_length: 16; v_call: TRBV19; j_call: TRBJ2-2; clone_size: few; cdr3_aa: CASSRPASTVTGELFF
d_call: -; cdr3_length: 13; v_call: TRBV5-1; j_call: TRBJ1-1; clone_size: -; cdr3_aa: CASSLVFGTEAFF
d_call: -; cdr3_length: 14; v_call: TRBV3-1/TRBV3-2; j_call: TRBJ1-5; clone_size: -; cdr3_aa: CASSQDAGHQPQHF
d_call: -; cdr3_length: 13; v_call: TRBV6-5; j_call: TRBJ1-5; clone_size: -; cdr3_aa: CASTGWGNQPQHF
d_call: -; cdr3_length: 14; v_call: TRBV5-5; j_call: TRBJ1-3; clone_size: -; cdr3_aa: CASSIQITGNTIYF
d_call: -; cdr3_length: 12; v_call: TRBV29-1; j_call: TRBJ1-2; clone_size: once; cdr3_aa: CSVEDRYYGYTF
d_call: -; cdr3_length: 13; v_call: TRBV5-4; j_call: TRBJ1-1; clone_size: once; cdr3_aa: CASNIGTTTEAFF
d_call: -; cdr3_length: 14; v_call: TRBV10-2; j_call: TRBJ1-3; clone_size: -; cdr3_aa: CASTPVGAGNTIYF
d_call: -; cdr3_length: 13; v_call: TRBV6-5; j_call: TRBJ2-2; clone_size: -; cdr3_aa: CASSPAYTGELFF
d_call: -; cdr3_length: 15; v_call: TRBV14; j_call: TRBJ1-2; clone_size: -; cdr3_aa: CASSQDPEGIYGYTF
d_call: TRBD1; cdr3_length: 12; v_call: TRBV2; j_call: TRBJ1-2; clone_size: -; cdr3_aa: CARDRGIYGYTF
d_call: -; cdr3_length: 14; v_call: TRBV9; j_call: TRBJ2-7; clone_size: -; cdr3_aa: CASSASSDGYEQYF
d_call: -; cdr3_length: 14; v_call: TRBV2; j_call: TRBJ2-2; clone_size: -; cdr3_aa: CASRGDSSTGELFF
d_call: -; cdr3_length: 11; v_call: TRBV20-1; j_call: TRBJ1-2; clone_size: -; cdr3_aa: CSARGVMGYTF
d_call: TRBD2; cdr3_length: 16; v_call: TRBV28; j_call: TRBJ2-1; clone_size: -; cdr3_aa: CASSSFSSGGFGVQFF
d_call: -; cdr3_length: 15; v_call: TRBV4-2; j_call: TRBJ2-5; clone_size: -; cdr3_aa: CASSQMAIPQETQYF
d_call: TRBD2; cdr3_length: 15; v_call: TRBV10-3; j_call: TRBJ2-5; clone_size: -; cdr3_aa: CAISRPSGGDETQYF
d_call: -; cdr3_length: 12; v_call: TRBV11-2; j_call: TRBJ2-7; clone_size: -; cdr3_aa: CAWGDSPYEQYF
d_call: -; cdr3_length: 13; v_call: TRBV2; j_call: TRBJ1-5; clone_size: -; cdr3_aa: CASSGWGTQPQHF
d_call: -; cdr3_length: 12; v_call: TRBV6-1; j_call: TRBJ1-5; clone_size: -; cdr3_aa: CASSEAREPQHF
d_call: TRBD2; cdr3_length: 14; v_call: TRBV7-2; j_call: TRBJ2-3; clone_size: -; cdr3_aa: CASRPGLAADTQYF
d_call: TRBD1; cdr3_length: 16; v_call: TRBV10-3; j_call: TRBJ1-4; clone_size: -; cdr3_aa: CAISESVRGLGEKLFF
d_call: -; cdr3_length: 14; v_call: TRBV2; j_call: TRBJ1-3; clone_size: -; cdr3_aa: CASGLQYSGNTIYF
d_call: -; cdr3_length: 14; v_call: TRBV7-9; j_call: TRBJ2-2; clone_size: -; cdr3_aa: CATPTGAWTGELFF
d_call: -; cdr3_length: 15; v_call: TRBV7-6; j_call: TRBJ2-5; clone_size: -; cdr3_aa: CASSLEAGSGETQYF
d_call: TRBD1; cdr3_length: 14; v_call: TRBV29-1; j_call: TRBJ1-2; clone_size: -; cdr3_aa: CSVADRDENDGYTF
d_call: -; cdr3_length: 13; v_call: TRBV5-5; j_call: TRBJ1-1; clone_size: -; cdr3_aa: CASSLARAGEAFF
d_call: -; cdr3_length: 14; v_call: TRBV24-1; j_call: TRBJ2-5; clone_size: -; cdr3_aa: CATSEPGFGETQYF
d_call: -; cdr3_length: 15; v_call: TRBV11-2; j_call: TRBJ2-5; clone_size: -; cdr3_aa: CASSPDGGTRETQYF
d_call: -; cdr3_length: 14; v_call: TRBV6-6; j_call: TRBJ2-7; clone_size: -; cdr3_aa: CASRPADRFYEQYF
d_call: TRBD2; cdr3_length: 12; v_call: TRBV28; j_call: TRBJ2-1; clone_size: -; cdr3_aa: CASSLSGGEQFF